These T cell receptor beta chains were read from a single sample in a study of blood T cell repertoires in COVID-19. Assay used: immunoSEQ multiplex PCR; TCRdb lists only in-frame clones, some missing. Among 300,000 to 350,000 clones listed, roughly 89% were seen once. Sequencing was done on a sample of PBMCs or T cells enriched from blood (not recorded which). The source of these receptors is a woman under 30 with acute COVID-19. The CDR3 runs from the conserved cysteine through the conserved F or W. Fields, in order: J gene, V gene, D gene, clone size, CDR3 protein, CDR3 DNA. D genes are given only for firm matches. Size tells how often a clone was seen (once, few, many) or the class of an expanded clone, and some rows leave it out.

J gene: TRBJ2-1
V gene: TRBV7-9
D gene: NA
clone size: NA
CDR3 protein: CASSRGQGSSGSDNEQFF
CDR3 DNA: TGTGCCAGCAGTCGTGGACAGGGGTCTAGCGGGAGCGACAATGAGCAGTTCTTC

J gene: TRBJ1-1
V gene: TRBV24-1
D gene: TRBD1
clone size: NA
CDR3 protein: CATSDMTGRAFF
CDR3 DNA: TGTGCCACCAGTGATATGACAGGGAGGGCTTTCTTT

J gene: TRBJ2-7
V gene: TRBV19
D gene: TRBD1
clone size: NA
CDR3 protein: CASRAGTGGFYEQYF
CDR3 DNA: TGTGCCAGTAGGGCCGGGACAGGGGGTTTTTACGAGCAGTACTTC

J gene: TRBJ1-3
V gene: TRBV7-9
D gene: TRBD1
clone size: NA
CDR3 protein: CASSLGQGNTIYF
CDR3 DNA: TGTGCCAGCAGCTTAGGACAGGGGAACACCATATATTTT

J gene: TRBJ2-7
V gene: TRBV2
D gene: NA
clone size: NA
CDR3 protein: CASRRGQRLDYEQYF
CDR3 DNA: TGTGCCAGCAGGAGAGGTCAGAGACTTGACTACGAGCAGTACTTC

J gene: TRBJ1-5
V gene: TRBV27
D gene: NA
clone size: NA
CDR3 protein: CASSYRRSNQPQHF
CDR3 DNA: TGTGCCAGCAGTTACAGGCGGAGCAATCAGCCCCAGCATTTT

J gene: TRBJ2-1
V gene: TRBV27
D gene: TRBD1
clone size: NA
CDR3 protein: CASSSEQGKLYNEQFF
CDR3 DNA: TGTGCCAGCAGTTCAGAACAGGGGAAGCTTTACAATGAGCAGTTCTTC

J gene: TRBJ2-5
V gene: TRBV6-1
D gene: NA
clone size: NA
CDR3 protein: CASSDTGSWETQYF
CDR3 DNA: TGTGCCAGCAGTGACACAGGGAGCTGGGAGACCCAGTACTTC

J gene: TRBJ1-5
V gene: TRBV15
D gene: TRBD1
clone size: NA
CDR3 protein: CATSSPGQGTQPQHF
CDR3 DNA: TGTGCCACCAGCAGCCCCGGACAGGGCACCCAGCCCCAGCATTTT

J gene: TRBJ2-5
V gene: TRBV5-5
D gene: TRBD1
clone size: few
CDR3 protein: CASSLEDRGRAETQYF
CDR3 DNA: TGTGCCAGCAGCTTGGAGGACAGGGGGAGGGCAGAGACCCAGTACTTC

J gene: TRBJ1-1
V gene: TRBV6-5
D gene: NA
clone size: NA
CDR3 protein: CASSLLMNTEAFF
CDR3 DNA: TGTGCCAGCAGTTTACTGATGAACACTGAAGCTTTCTTT

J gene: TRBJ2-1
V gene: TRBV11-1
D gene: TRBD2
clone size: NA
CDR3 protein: CASSSGTSVSGEQFF
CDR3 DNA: TGTGCCAGCAGCTCCGGGACTAGCGTTTCGGGTGAGCAGTTCTTC

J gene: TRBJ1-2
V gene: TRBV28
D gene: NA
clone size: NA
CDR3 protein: CASSRGSNYGYTF
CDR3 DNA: TGTGCCAGCAGCAGGGGATCTAACTATGGCTACACCTTC

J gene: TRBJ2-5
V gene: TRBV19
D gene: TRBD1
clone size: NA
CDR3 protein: CASSMVTGSMGETQYF
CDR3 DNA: TGTGCCAGTAGTATGGTGACAGGGTCGATGGGGGAGACCCAGTACTTC

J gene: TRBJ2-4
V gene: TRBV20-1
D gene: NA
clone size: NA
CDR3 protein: CSAIPRPGYF
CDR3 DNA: TGCAGTGCCATCCCCCGCCCGGGGTACTTC

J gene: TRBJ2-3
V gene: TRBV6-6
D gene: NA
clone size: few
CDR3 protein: CASSRTLVVTDTQYF
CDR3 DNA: TGTGCCAGCAGCCGAACCCTAGTGGTCACAGATACGCAGTATTTT

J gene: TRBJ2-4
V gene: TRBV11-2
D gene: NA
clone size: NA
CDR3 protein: CASSPWGGPANIQYF
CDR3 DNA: TGTGCCAGCAGCCCCTGGGGAGGACCAGCAAACATTCAGTACTTC

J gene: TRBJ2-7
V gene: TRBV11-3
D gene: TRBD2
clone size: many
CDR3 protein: CASSFGWAGTSVYEQYF
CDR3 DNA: TGTGCCAGCAGCTTCGGATGGGCGGGGACTAGTGTCTACGAGCAGTACTTC